The 20 T cell receptor beta chains given below trace back to one sample, sequenced in a study of cytomegalovirus exposure and HLA in healthy donors. Primers: 60 Vbeta forward and 13 Jbeta reverse. TCRdb's table, derived via immunoSEQ multiplex PCR, lists solely in-frame clones and lacks some. This table has 100,000 to 150,000 clones, about 80% appearing once. The sequencing sample was made of PBMCs. The receptors were sampled from a woman aged 50 to 60 in good health and CMV-seropositive.

This clone was observed once. The chain employs TRBV7-8 and TRBJ2-3; 10 bases are a match to TRBD1. From germline, CDR1 is SGHVS and CDR2 FQNEAQ. The V segment lost 5 bases and the J segment 4 bases; nucleotides outside the gene matches: 0. This CDR3 is built from 13 residues. The CDR3 sequence: CASSDRGPDTQYF. CDR3 bases: TGTGCCAGCAGCGACAGGGGGCCAGATACGCAGTATTTT.

The rearrangement links TRBV30 to TRBJ1-4; weak D call: TRBD1 (5 bases). Germline CDR1 and CDR2: GTSNPN and SVGIG (reference sequence). V lost 5 bases, J lost 8 bases, and 15 bases lay in between. CDR3 length: 13 amino acids. This chain's CDR3 is CAWGRQPVEKLFF. In DNA, the CDR3 is TGTGCCTGGGGTAGACAGCCCGTAGAAAAACTGTTTTTT.

This clone was picked up a small number of times. This rearrangement joins TRBV7-9 to TRBJ2-2; tentatively, D is TRBD1 (6 bases). This CDR3 comprises 13 residues. From germline, CDR1 is SEHNR and CDR2 FQNEAQ (reference sequence). V was clipped by 3 bases and J by 5 bases, with 7 bases between them. CDR3 in amino acids: CASSFTGTGELFF. In DNA, the CDR3 is TGTGCCAGCAGCTTTACAGGGACCGGGGAGCTGTTTTTT. The entire variable domain, with the rest obtained from reference TRBV7-9 and TRBJ2-2, is as follows: DTGVSQNPRHKITKRGQNVTFRCDPISEHNRLYWYRQTLGQGPEFLTYFQNEAQLEKSRLLSDRFSAERPKGSFSTLEIQRTEQGDSAMYLCASSFTGTGELFFGEGSRLTVL.

The rearrangement links TRBV5-4 to TRBJ2-4, with 10 bases that match TRBD1. The CDR3 has 14 residues. Per the germline V gene, CDR1 is SGHNT and CDR2 is YYREEE (reference sequence). V lost 4 bases to trimming and J lost 8 bases; unmatched junction nucleotides: 6. The CDR3 DNA reads TGTGCCAGCAGCCCTGGGACAGGGGAACACATTCAGTACTTC. Translation: CASSPGTGEHIQYF.

V is TRBV6-5 and J is TRBJ1-5, with a tentative D call TRBD1 (6 bases). Germline-derived CDR1 and CDR2 are MNHEY and SVGAGI. The CDR3 is 14 residues long. The ends were cut back, 4 bases at V and 6 bases at J, with 13 bases in the middle. The CDR3 is CASSFMGAGQPQHF. For the CDR3, the DNA is TGTGCCAGCAGTTTCATGGGGGCGGGTCAGCCCCAGCATTTT.

The CDR3 protein is CASSRRLAGAPQETQYF. CDR3 in DNA: TGCGCCAGCAGCCGAAGACTAGCGGGGGCACCTCAAGAGACCCAGTACTTC. The chain uses TRBV4-3 and TRBJ2-5; 12 positions match TRBD2. Germline loops: CDR1 LGHNA, CDR2 YSLEER. The CDR3 length is 17 residues. The V and J ends lost 4 bases and 2 bases, in that order; junction bases with no gene match: 8.

The chain links TRBV5-1 to TRBJ2-3; 10 bases line up with TRBD1. CDR3 length equals 15 residues. J lost 6 bases, V lost 0 bases, and 4 bases had no gene match. Germline V gene data show CDR1 as SGHRS and CDR2 as YFSETQ. The CDR3 DNA reads TGCGCCAGCAGCTTGGCCCCGGGACAGGGGGATACGCAGTATTTT. It codes for CASSLAPGQGDTQYF.

The chain joins TRBV9 to TRBJ2-3, with a tentative D call TRBD2 (7 bases). The CDR3 contains 16 residues. Trimming took 4 bases from V and 4 from J, leaving 19 bases between them. CDR1 and CDR2 from the germline V gene are SGDLS and YYNGEE. CDR3 sequence reads: CASSPRWGGAADTQYF. CDR3 nucleotide sequence: TGTGCCAGCAGCCCCCGGTGGGGGGGGGCTGCAGATACGCAGTATTTT. Based on the CDR3 plus reference TRBV9 and TRBJ2-3, the full variable domain is DSGVTQTPKHLITATGQRVTLRCSPRSGDLSVYWYQQSLDQGLQFLIQYYNGEERAKGNILERFSAQQFPDLHSELNLSSLELGDSALYFCASSPRWGGAADTQYFGPGTRLTVL.

The chain links TRBV7-6 to TRBJ1-2, with TRBD1 as a possible D gene (6 bases). V lost 1 base and J lost 4, with 19 bases in between. In germline, CDR1 is SGHVS, CDR2 FNYEAQ. This CDR3 comprises 17 residues. The CDR3 loop is CASSLEGGRLLSYGYTF. In DNA, the CDR3 is TGTGCCAGCAGCTTAGAGGGGGGGCGCCTTCTGTCCTATGGCTACACCTTC. The variable domain in full, with the rest retrieved from reference TRBV7-6 and TRBJ1-2, is GAGVSQSPRYKVTKRGQDVALRCDPISGHVSLYWYRQALGQGPEFLTYFNYEAQQDKSGLPNDRFSAERPEGSISTLTIQRTEQRDSAMYRCASSLEGGRLLSYGYTFGSGTRLTVV.

This chain connects TRBV4-3 to TRBJ2-1, with TRBD2 identical over 9 bases. The CDR3 loop spans 19 amino acids. Trimming removed 0 bases from V and 3 bases from J; junction bases left unmatched: 12. CDR1 and CDR2 from the germline V gene are LGHNA and YSLEER. The DNA for the CDR3 is TGCGCCAGCAGCCAAGATGGCGGGGGGGCCGCTACCGTCTACAATGAGCAGTTCTTC. Its protein product is CASSQDGGGAATVYNEQFF.

The genes are TRBV7-9 and TRBJ1-5; D remains unclear. This CDR3 contains 15 residues. Germline V gives CDR1 SEHNR, CDR2 FQNEAQ (reference sequence). The V end lost 5 bases, the J end lost 10 bases, and 21 bases lay between the germline ends. CDR3 nucleotide sequence: TGTGCCAGCAGCCCGGTGGGAGGACCCTTATCCCCCCAGCATTTT. The encoded protein is CASSPVGGPLSPQHF. The full variable domain, its missing parts supplied by reference TRBV7-9 and TRBJ1-5, is DTGVSQNPRHKITKRGQNVTFRCDPISEHNRLYWYRQTLGQGPEFLTYFQNEAQLEKSRLLSDRFSAERPKGSFSTLEIQRTEQGDSAMYLCASSPVGGPLSPQHFGDGTRLSIL.

This clone was detected a few times. This chain joins TRBV30 and TRBJ1-1, with D perhaps TRBD1 (5 bases). V gave up 3 bases and J gave up 6 bases, with 11 bases separating them. CDR3 length: 12 residues. Germline CDR1 reads GTSNPN; CDR2 reads SVGIG (reference sequence). The CDR3 nucleotides are TGTGCCTGGAGACTAGCAGGGCCTGAAGCTTTCTTT. This encodes CAWRLAGPEAFF.

The chain links TRBV7-9 to TRBJ1-2; 7 nucleotides agree with TRBD1. V shed 3 bases, J shed 0 bases, and the junction held 7 bases outside the gene matches. This CDR3 is 16 amino acids long. CDR1 is SEHNR, CDR2 FQNEAQ, per germline (reference sequence). In nucleotides, the CDR3 is TGTGCCAGCAGCTTGGATGACAGGGAAGCTAACTATGGCTACACCTTC. It yields the protein CASSLDDREANYGYTF.

This chain connects TRBV5-1 to TRBJ1-2; D not resolved. Looked up from germline, CDR1 is SGHRS and CDR2 is YFSETQ. V was clipped by 1 base and J by 4 bases, with 17 bases between them. The CDR3 sequence is 16 residues long. Here the CDR3 DNA reads TGCGCCAGCAGCTTGTTCTACGAGGATCGGGTCTATGGCTACACCTTC. Amino acid sequence: CASSLFYEDRVYGYTF.

CDR3: CASSDRTSYEQYF. For the CDR3, the DNA is TGTGCCAGCAGTGATCGGACTAGCTACGAGCAGTACTTC. The chain combines TRBV2 with TRBJ2-7, with 7 bases aligning to TRBD2. The CDR3 extends over 13 amino acids. The V and J ends lost 3 bases and 3 bases, in that order; junction bases with no gene match: 2. CDR1 SNHLY and CDR2 FYNNEI come from the germline V gene.

The DNA of the CDR3 is TGTGCCAGCAGCCAAGAAGCGTTAACAACCGGGGAGCTGTTTTTT. This gives the protein CASSQEALTTGELFF. The gene calls are TRBV4-2 and TRBJ2-2; D unclear. The V gene lost 0 bases and the J gene lost 5 bases, with 10 bases spanning the gap. This CDR3 comprises 15 residues. Germline V gene sequence: CDR1 LGHNA, CDR2 YNFKEQ.

This clone was counted once. This rearrangement joins TRBV15 to TRBJ2-1, with D maybe TRBD1 (5 bases). CDR1 is LNHNV and CDR2 is YYDKDF in the germline V gene (reference sequence). The CDR3 totals 15 residues. V lost 2 bases and J 5 bases, leaving 13 bases between the germline ends. CDR3 sequence: CATSRNRQIDNEQFF. In nucleotides, the CDR3 is TGTGCCACCAGCAGAAACCGACAGATCGACAATGAGCAGTTCTTC.

This clone came up once. The rearrangement links TRBV25-1 to TRBJ2-5; D may be TRBD1 (6 bases). With 5 bases removed from V and 5 bases from J, the gap between germline ends came to 15 bases. In germline, CDR1 is MGHDK, CDR2 SYGVNS. There are 14 residues in the CDR3. The CDR3, as DNA: TGTGCCAGCAGTAAAGGCCAGGGGCGGGAGACCCAGTACTTC. This sequence encodes CASSKGQGRETQYF.

This clone was picked up a small number of times. V and J are TRBV9 and TRBJ2-3, with 7 bases that match TRBD1. The CDR3 runs 16 residues. Trimming at V came to 3 bases and at J to 2 bases, leaving 9 bases not matched to a gene. Germline CDR1 reads SGDLS; CDR2 reads YYNGEE. In DNA, the CDR3 is TGTGCCAGCAGCGGACGAACAGGGGCCTACACAGATACGCAGTATTTT. Its translation: CASSGRTGAYTDTQYF.

The V call is TRBV18, the J call TRBJ1-2, with 7 nucleotides matching TRBD1. CDR3 length equals 15 residues. V was pared by 5 bases and J by 3 bases, with 9 bases of the junction left unmatched. CDR1 and CDR2 from the germline V gene are KGHSH and LQKENI. In DNA, the CDR3 is TGTGCCAGCTCAGCATCCGGGACAGCGTACTATGGCTACACCTTC. This gives the protein CASSASGTAYYGYTF. Looking up the rest from reference TRBV18 and TRBJ1-2 gives the full variable domain: NAGVMQNPRHLVRRRGQEARLRCSPMKGHSHVYWYRQLPEEGLKFMVYLQKENIIDESGMPKERFSAEFPKEGPSILRIQQVVRGDSAAYFCASSASGTAYYGYTFGSGTRLTVV.